Listed below are T cell receptor beta chains from one sample, sequenced in a study of beta chain features in type 1 diabetes. This table comes from immunoSEQ multiplex PCR, and its TCRdb copy is limited to in-frame clones, with some not included. Among 200,000 to 300,000 clones listed, under 70% were seen once. Sequenced: naive CD4+ T cells from blood. These receptors were taken from a man in his thirties or forties in good health. Each CDR3 is given with its conserved first and last residue. Fields, in order: clone size, V gene, D gene, J gene, CDR3 protein, CDR3 DNA. The D gene is left open where the match is weak. Clone size is stated in some rows and not others, as once, few, many or a class when expanded.

>.|TRBV7-2|.|TRBJ2-1
CASSSWGEPYNEQFF
TGTGCCAGCAGCTCGTGGGGGGAGCCCTACAATGAGCAGTTCTTC
>few|TRBV30|.|TRBJ2-1
CAWSEENHEQFF
TGTGCCTGGAGTGAGGAAAATCATGAGCAGTTCTTC
>.|TRBV5-6|.|TRBJ2-5
CASSAAFLGTQYF
TGTGCCAGCAGCGCCGCCTTTTTGGGGACCCAGTACTTC
>.|TRBV5-1|TRBD2|TRBJ2-6
CASSLQGLAGSSGANVLTF
TGCGCCAGCAGCTTGCAAGGACTAGCGGGTAGCTCTGGGGCCAACGTCCTGACTTTC
>.|TRBV30|.|TRBJ1-1
CACGSEAFF
TGTGCCTGTGGCTCTGAAGCTTTCTTT
>.|TRBV7-2|.|TRBJ2-7
CASSSIPRGYEQYF
TGTGCCAGCAGCTCAATACCCCGGGGCTACGAGCAGTACTTC
>.|TRBV4-1|.|TRBJ2-1
CASSPGTSLYNEQFF
TGCGCCAGCAGTCCCGGGACTTCCCTATACAATGAGCAGTTCTTC
>.|TRBV15|TRBD1|TRBJ2-5
CATSREIKGAASDSNQETQYF
TGTGCCACCAGCAGAGAGATTAAGGGGGCGGCCTCCGACAGCAACCAAGAGACCCAGTACTTC
>.|TRBV30|.|TRBJ2-5
CAWSWGYQETQYF
TGTGCCTGGAGTTGGGGGTACCAAGAGACCCAGTACTTC
>.|TRBV9|TRBD1|TRBJ2-5
CASSVGDRVVETQYF
TGTGCCAGCAGCGTAGGGGACAGGGTTGTGGAGACCCAGTACTTC
>.|TRBV5-4|.|TRBJ2-3
CASSPQGGGTDTQYF
TGTGCCAGCAGCCCCCAGGGCGGGGGCACAGATACGCAGTATTTT
>few|TRBV6-6|TRBD2|TRBJ2-4
CASRRLAGGRENIQYF
TGTGCCAGCAGGCGACTAGCGGGAGGGAGGGAAAACATTCAGTACTTC
>few|TRBV9|TRBD1|TRBJ2-7
CASSVGTGISYEQYF
TGTGCCAGCAGCGTCGGGACAGGGATATCCTACGAGCAGTACTTC
>.|TRBV11-2|.|TRBJ2-3
CASSLVQAGVADTQYF
TGTGCCAGCAGCTTAGTTCAGGCCGGTGTCGCAGATACGCAGTATTTT
>.|TRBV7-9|.|TRBJ2-3
CASSNPVSGRGTDTQYF
TGTGCCAGCAGTAACCCGGTTAGCGGCCGGGGGACAGATACGCAGTATTTT
>.|TRBV10-3|TRBD2|TRBJ2-3
CAISESGSVTDTQYF
TGTGCCATCAGTGAGAGCGGGAGTGTGACAGATACGCAGTATTTT
>few|TRBV30|TRBD1|TRBJ1-1
CAWSSLRTGSTVDTEAFF
TGTGCCTGGAGTTCCCTTCGGACAGGGAGTACGGTGGACACTGAAGCTTTCTTT
>.|TRBV7-2|TRBD2|TRBJ2-1
CASSSGLASSYNEQFF
TGTGCCAGCAGCTCTGGACTAGCGAGCTCCTACAATGAGCAGTTCTTC
>.|TRBV25-1|TRBD1|TRBJ2-7
CASSLGQGITYEQYF
TGTGCCAGCAGTCTCGGACAGGGAATCACCTACGAGCAGTACTTC
>.|TRBV13|TRBD1|TRBJ1-2
CASSTRTGPSGGYTF
TGTGCCAGCAGCACCCGGACAGGGCCCTCCGGGGGCTACACCTTC
>.|TRBV18|.|TRBJ2-1
CASSPQDSPYNEQFF
TGTGCCAGCTCTCCTCAGGACAGCCCCTACAATGAGCAGTTCTTC
>few|TRBV15|.|TRBJ2-5
CATSRDPQGETQYF
TGTGCCACCAGCAGAGATCCGCAGGGAGAGACCCAGTACTTC
>.|TRBV5-1|.|TRBJ2-7
CASSLRDGGAYEQYF
TGCGCCAGCAGCCTAAGGGACGGTGGTGCCTACGAGCAGTACTTC
>few|TRBV7-9|.|TRBJ2-7
CASSLSGYEQYF
TGTGCCAGCAGCTTGTCGGGTTACGAGCAGTACTTC
>.|TRBV4-3|TRBD2|TRBJ2-5
CASSHRPSGRETQYF
TGCGCCAGCAGCCACCGACCTAGCGGGAGGGAGACCCAGTACTTC
>.|TRBV29-1|.|TRBJ1-2
CSVDSGVYGYTF
TGCAGCGTTGATTCGGGAGTTTATGGCTACACCTTC
>.|TRBV25-1|TRBD1|TRBJ2-7
CASSETGQGAKEQYF
TGTGCCAGCAGTGAAACGGGACAGGGGGCGAAGGAGCAGTACTTC
>.|TRBV7-2|.|TRBJ2-3
CASSLGPDTQYF
TGTGCCAGCAGCTTAGGACCAGATACGCAGTATTTT
>.|TRBV6-5|.|TRBJ1-6
CAASGGTYNSPLHF
TGTGCCGCGAGCGGGGGGACCTATAATTCACCCCTCCACTTT
>.|TRBV18|.|TRBJ2-7
CASSQSTSTEQYF
TGTGCCAGCTCACAATCGACGAGTACCGAGCAGTACTTC
>.|TRBV30|.|TRBJ2-3
CAWSVRGSGLSTDTQYF
TGTGCCTGGAGTGTTAGGGGTAGCGGACTATCCACAGATACGCAGTATTTT
>.|TRBV19|.|TRBJ2-1
CASSSRRDNEQFF
TGTGCCAGTAGTTCGAGGCGGGACAATGAGCAGTTCTTC
>.|TRBV29-1|.|TRBJ2-5
CSVVAGQETQYF
TGCAGCGTTGTCGCAGGGCAAGAGACCCAGTACTTC
>few|TRBV30|.|TRBJ2-1
CAWKQVNEQFF
TGTGCCTGGAAACAGGTCAATGAGCAGTTCTTC
>once|TRBV28|.|TRBJ2-5
CASRGETQYF
TGTGCCAGCAGGGGGGAGACCCAGTACTTC
>few|TRBV5-6|TRBD1|TRBJ2-1
CASSSGTDEQFF
TGTGCCAGCAGCTCGGGGACAGACGAGCAGTTCTTC
>.|TRBV13|.|TRBJ1-1
CASSLLPDNTEAFF
TGTGCCAGCAGCTTACTTCCGGATAACACTGAAGCTTTCTTT
>.|TRBV29-1|.|TRBJ2-3
CSVDGQDRGTDTQYF
TGCAGCGTTGACGGGCAGGACCGGGGCACAGATACGCAGTATTTT
>.|TRBV30|.|TRBJ2-5
CAWDLTISPGAQYF
TGTGCCTGGGACTTGACCATTTCTCCAGGGGCCCAGTACTTC
>.|TRBV25-1|.|TRBJ2-3
CASSSAGAATQYF
TGTGCCAGTTCTAGCGCTGGAGCGGCTACGCAGTATTTT
>.|TRBV4-3|.|TRBJ2-1
CASSQDLPNYNEQFF
TGCGCCAGCAGCCAAGATCTGCCCAACTACAATGAGCAGTTCTTC
>.|TRBV7-2|TRBD1|TRBJ2-3
CASSLDRGDTQYF
TGTGCCAGCAGCTTAGACAGGGGTGATACGCAGTATTTT
>.|TRBV29-1|.|TRBJ1-1
CSVNRDRRTEAFF
TGCAGCGTCAACCGGGACCGCCGGACTGAAGCTTTCTTT
>.|TRBV6-5|.|TRBJ2-3
CASRPTVTDTQYF
TGTGCCAGCAGACCGACCGTCACAGATACGCAGTATTTT
>.|TRBV7-2|TRBD1|TRBJ1-2
CASSPGTGADGYTF
TGTGCCAGCAGCCCCGGGACAGGGGCTGATGGCTACACCTTC
>.|TRBV5-1|.|TRBJ2-1
CASSEGSYNEQFF
TGCGCCAGCAGCGAGGGGTCCTACAATGAGCAGTTCTTC
>.|TRBV11-2|.|TRBJ2-7
CASSLDLGGNSYEQYF
TGTGCCAGCAGCTTAGATCTGGGGGGCAACTCCTACGAGCAGTACTTC
>.|TRBV29-1|.|TRBJ1-1
CSVHSSEAFF
TGCAGCGTCCATTCATCTGAAGCTTTCTTT
>.|TRBV7-9|.|TRBJ2-7
CASSLGSGSGSDF
TGTGCCAGCAGCTTAGGGAGCGGTTCGGGGTCGGACTTC
>.|TRBV30|.|TRBJ1-4
CAGAPGTRGEKLFF
TGTGCCGGGGCCCCCGGGACGCGAGGTGAAAAACTGTTTTTT
>.|TRBV19|TRBD1|TRBJ1-6
CASSKGQSDSPLHF
TGTGCCAGTAGTAAGGGACAGTCGGATTCACCCCTCCACTTT
>.|TRBV7-2|.|TRBJ2-7
CASSNRGSSYEQYF
TGTGCCAGCAGCAACCGGGGGTCCTCCTACGAGCAGTACTTC
>.|TRBV30|TRBD2|TRBJ2-1
CAWSTGTSQSYNEQFF
TGTGCCTGGAGCACCGGGACTAGCCAATCATACAATGAGCAGTTCTTC